This record covers a single T cell receptor (beta chain). TCRdb re-analysed the RT-PCR reads in MiXCR, keeping a single row per CDR3 protein. Of about 700,000 distinct CDR3 sequences in the sample, 12% to 15% are singletons; the top ten hold around 3.3%. Looked up from germline, CDR1 is DFQATT and CDR2 is SNEGSKA (reference sequence). The CDR3 length is 14 residues. The V gene end was trimmed by 3 bases and the J gene end by 8 bases; junction bases not matched to a gene: 9. This chain links TRBV20-1 with TRBJ1-2; 10 positions match TRBD1. The source is a female donor in good health, serving as a healthy control. Sequencing was carried out using memory CD4+ T cells from blood. The CDR3 region is CSASRTGGTRGYTF. The CDR3 region has the DNA TGCAGTGCTAGCAGGACAGGGGGTACGAGGGGCTACACCTTC.